Described below is a single T cell receptor beta chain sequence and its context. Assay used: immunoSEQ multiplex PCR; TCRdb lists only in-frame clones, some missing. The sample carries roughly 350,000 clones, more than 85% recorded once. This CDR3 is built from 13 residues. V lost 1 base to trimming and J lost 8 bases, with 11 bases between them. The germline V gene encodes CDR1 SNHLY and CDR2 FYNNEI. Cohorts were assigned according to the clinical history that participants reported. The record originates from a study of blood T cell repertoires in COVID-19. Sequencing input: PBMCs or T cells enriched from blood (not recorded which). The receptor was isolated from a woman aged 30 to 39 who had recovered from COVID-19. The chain carries TRBV2 and TRBJ1-2; the D is unclear. CDR3 region: CASSEDQTGGYTF. The CDR3 DNA sequence: TGTGCCAGCAGTGAAGACCAAACGGGAGGCTACACCTTC.